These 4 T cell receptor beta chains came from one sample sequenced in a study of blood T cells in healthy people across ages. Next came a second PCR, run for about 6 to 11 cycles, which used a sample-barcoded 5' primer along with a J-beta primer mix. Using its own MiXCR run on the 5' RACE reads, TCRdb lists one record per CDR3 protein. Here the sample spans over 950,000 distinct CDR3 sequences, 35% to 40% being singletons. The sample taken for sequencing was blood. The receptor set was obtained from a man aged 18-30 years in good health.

Here the CDR3 DNA reads TGCGCCAGCAGTCCTTCGGGGCCTAGTGGGTGGTACAATGAGCAGTTCTTC. It is translated as CASSPSGPSGWYNEQFF. The J gene is TRBJ2-1, the V gene TRBV4-3, with D perhaps TRBD1 or TRBD2 (5 bases each). The CDR3 length is 17 residues. From germline, CDR1 is LGHNA and CDR2 YSLEER. V was trimmed by 6 bases and J by 4 bases, leaving 22 bases between them.

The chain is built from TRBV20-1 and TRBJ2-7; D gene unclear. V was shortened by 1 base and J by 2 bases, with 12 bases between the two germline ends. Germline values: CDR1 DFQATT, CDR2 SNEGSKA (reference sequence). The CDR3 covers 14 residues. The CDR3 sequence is CSARGRTSTYEQYF. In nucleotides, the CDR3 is TGCAGTGCTAGAGGGCGTACTTCAACCTACGAGCAGTACTTC.

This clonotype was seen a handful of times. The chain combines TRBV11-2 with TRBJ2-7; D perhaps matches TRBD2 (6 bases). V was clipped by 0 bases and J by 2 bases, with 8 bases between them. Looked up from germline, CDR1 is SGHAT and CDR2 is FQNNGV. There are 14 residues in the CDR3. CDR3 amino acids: CASSLDRLAYEQYF. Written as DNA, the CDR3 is TGTGCCAGCAGCTTAGATCGACTAGCCTACGAGCAGTACTTC. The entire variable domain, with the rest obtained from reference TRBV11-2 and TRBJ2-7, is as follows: EAGVAQSPRYKIIEKRQSVAFWCNPISGHATLYWYQQILGQGPKLLIQFQNNGVVDDSQLPKDRFSAERLKGVDSTLKIQPAKLEDSAVYLCASSLDRLAYEQYFGPGTRLTVT.

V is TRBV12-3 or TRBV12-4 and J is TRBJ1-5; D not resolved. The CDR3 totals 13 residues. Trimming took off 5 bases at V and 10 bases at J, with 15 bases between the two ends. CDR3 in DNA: TGTGCCAGCAGTCGATCGGGAGAAGGACCCCAGCATTTT. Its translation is CASSRSGEGPQHF.